The 15 T cell receptor beta chains presented below share a single source sample, sequenced in a study of T-cell reconstitution after alpha-beta-depleted transplantation in children. TCRbeta library preparation incorporated unique molecular identifiers. In TCRdb, the PCR reads were re-called with MiXCR into one record per CDR3 protein. The data contain 600,000 to 700,000 distinct CDR3 sequences, roughly 15% of them singletons. The sequencing here drew on PBMCs from the stem cell graft donor, taken from the stem cell graft. These receptors originate from a human donor who donated a stem cell graft to a child with acute myeloid leukemia.

The V gene is TRBV20-1, the J gene TRBJ2-3, with TRBD2 matching 12 bases. CDR1 and CDR2 (germline): DFQATT, SNEGSKA (reference sequence). V shed 5 bases and J 5 bases; nucleotides not matched to a gene: 14. CDR3 length: 17 residues. The chain's CDR3 is CSARTSGALPWGDTQYF. The DNA of the CDR3 is TGCAGTGCTCGGACTAGCGGGGCCCTCCCCTGGGGAGATACGCAGTATTTT.

This clonotype was detected many times. This chain connects TRBV5-5 to TRBJ2-2; D ambiguous. Germline values: CDR1 SGHKS, CDR2 YYEKEE (reference sequence). This CDR3 has 14 residues. Trimming shortened V by 0 bases and J by 5 bases, and 8 bases separated the two germline ends. The CDR3 loop reads CASSLVVKTGELFF. The CDR3 DNA is TGTGCCAGCAGCTTGGTGGTAAAAACCGGGGAGCTGTTTTTT.

This clonotype was counted between two and nine times. This chain connects TRBV7-9 to TRBJ2-5, with a possible D match to TRBD2 (6 bases). Germline assignment: CDR1 SEHNR and CDR2 FQNEAQ (reference sequence). The CDR3 has 14 residues. Trimming pared 7 bases from V and 1 base from J, leaving 13 bases between. CDR3 region: CASTLQTSQETQYF. The DNA for the CDR3 is TGTGCCAGCACCCTTCAGACTAGCCAAGAGACCCAGTACTTC.

The gene calls are TRBV11-2 and TRBJ2-2; 10 bases match TRBD1. CDR1 and CDR2 (germline): SGHAT, FQNNGV. The junction had 10 bases not matched to a gene; V was cut back by 3 bases and J by 3 bases. CDR3 length: 18 residues. As DNA, the CDR3 is TGTGCCAGCAGCTTCCTGGCGACAGGGGGCGCATACACCGGGGAGCTGTTTTTT. Encoded protein: CASSFLATGGAYTGELFF.

This clonotype was seen repeatedly, ten times or more. This chain joins TRBV6-5 and TRBJ1-1, with D perhaps matching TRBD1 (6 bases). CDR1 is MNHEY, CDR2 SVGAGI, per germline. The CDR3 runs 17 residues. The V end was cut by 0 bases, the J end by 4 bases, with 18 bases between. CDR3: CASSYSGQPLLSTEAFF. The DNA for the CDR3 is TGTGCCAGCAGTTACTCCGGACAGCCTTTGCTTAGCACTGAAGCTTTCTTT.

The CDR3 coding sequence is TGCAGTGCTAGGGAGACAGGGTGGGCGGCTGAAGCTTTCTTT. As protein: CSARETGWAAEAFF. The chain has TRBV20-1 and TRBJ1-1; 7 nucleotides align to TRBD1. Germline V CDR1 and CDR2: DFQATT, SNEGSKA (reference sequence). The CDR3 spans 14 residues. The ends lost 3 bases at V and 6 bases at J; junction bases unmatched: 10.

This clonotype was detected many times. The rearrangement joins TRBV20-1 to TRBJ2-1, with 7 positions matching TRBD1. Looked up from germline, CDR1 is DFQATT and CDR2 is SNEGSKA (reference sequence). This CDR3 region has 15 residues. V gave up 6 bases and J gave up 8 bases; unmatched junction bases: 16. The CDR3 here is CSAPFRYADRDEQFF. CDR3 nucleotides: TGCAGTGCACCCTTCCGATACGCCGACAGGGATGAGCAGTTCTTC.

Ten or more counts support this clonotype. The J gene is TRBJ2-7, the V gene TRBV7-9; D may be TRBD1 (6 bases). The CDR3 runs to 12 residues. Trimming shortened V by 5 bases and J by 4 bases, and 9 bases separated the two germline ends. Germline CDR1 reads SEHNR; CDR2 reads FQNEAQ (reference sequence). The CDR3 region is CASSQQGYEQYF. CDR3 DNA sequence: TGTGCCAGCAGCCAACAGGGTTACGAGCAGTACTTC.

This clonotype was found a few times. V gene TRBV30 combines with J gene TRBJ2-3; D possibly uses TRBD1 or TRBD2 (5 bases each). The CDR3 extends over 12 amino acids. The germline CDR1 and CDR2 sequences are GTSNPN and SVGIG (reference sequence). Trimming pared 4 bases from V and 12 bases from J, leaving 17 bases between. The CDR3 loop reads CAWIVPGRTQYF. As DNA, the CDR3 is TGTGCCTGGATCGTCCCGGGGCGGACCCAGTATTTT.

As regards this clonotype: A single base separates this from a much larger clone, so it may be a read error. This rearrangement joins TRBV29-1 to TRBJ2-5; no clear D. Germline V lookup: CDR1 SQVTM, CDR2 ANQGSEA. This CDR3 spans 13 amino acids. CDR3 bases: TGCAGCGCCTGCCGGACGGTTCAAGAGGCCCAGTACTTC. It encodes CSACRTVQEAQYF.

This clonotype was seen many times. This sequence joins TRBV7-2 and TRBJ1-6; D unclear. CDR1 SGHTA and CDR2 FQGNSA come from the germline V gene. Between the trimmed V and J ends, which lost 7 bases and 9 bases, there was a span of 22 bases. CDR3 length: 16 amino acids. CDR3 protein: CASTASATRVRSPLHF. The CDR3 nucleotides read TGTGCCAGCACCGCTAGCGCGACGAGGGTTCGTTCACCCCTCCACTTT.

This clonotype was detected many times. This chain uses TRBV20-1 with TRBJ1-2; the D is unclear. Trimming removed 3 bases at V and 4 bases at J, with 6 bases between. This CDR3 comprises 11 residues. Germline V CDR1 and CDR2: DFQATT, SNEGSKA (reference sequence). CDR3 residues: CSARVPYGYTF. CDR3 DNA sequence: TGCAGTGCTAGGGTGCCCTATGGCTACACCTTC.

Many counts were recorded for this clonotype. The chain employs TRBV15 and TRBJ2-1, with 8 bases lining up with TRBD2. The germline CDR1 and CDR2 sequences are LNHNV and YYDKDF (reference sequence). Trimming removed 5 bases from V and 2 bases from J; junction bases left unmatched: 5. This CDR3 comprises 15 residues. This CDR3 reads CATSLAGNAYNEQFF. DNA for the CDR3: TGTGCCACCAGCTTAGCGGGGAATGCCTACAATGAGCAGTTCTTC.

At least ten counts were recorded for this clonotype. The rearrangement joins TRBV6-5 to TRBJ1-2, with D uncertain. The length of the CDR3 is 13 residues. Germline V CDR1 and CDR2: MNHEY, SVGAGI. Trimming pared 0 bases from V and 2 bases from J, leaving 4 bases between. CDR3: CASSYSMNYGYTF. The CDR3 DNA reads TGTGCCAGCAGTTACTCGATGAACTATGGCTACACCTTC.

The CDR3 here is CASRNGQEGYEQYV. The CDR3 bases are TGTGCCAGCAGGAACGGACAGGAGGGCTACGAGCAGTACGTC. This chain uses TRBV28 with TRBJ2-7; TRBD1 might be the D (7 bases). Trimming left V 6 bases short and J 3 bases short, with 15 bases between. The CDR3 is 14 residues long. Germline-derived CDR1 and CDR2 are MDHEN and SYDVKM.